This T cell receptor (beta chain) was found in a study of T-cell reconstitution after alpha-beta-depleted transplantation in children. Study-wide findings and caveats: T-cell counts and diversity at one year following transplant were attributed mainly to newly produced T cells. Some patients' high day-60 TCRbeta diversity was attributed to recipient cells surviving conditioning. It was reported that alpha-beta T cells came from several hundred expanded graft clones (about two months after transplant).

As for this clonotype: Its antigen is not identified.

There are 14 residues in the CDR3. The germline V gene encodes CDR1 SNHLY and CDR2 FYNNEI. V trimming: 7 bases; J trimming: 2 bases; junction bases outside the gene matches: 6. Unique molecular identifiers tagged the TCRbeta library. TCRdb passed the PCR reads through MiXCR, listing each CDR3 protein once. The sample yields 200,000 to 250,000 distinct CDR3 sequences, under 30% seen once. The chain is built from TRBV2 and TRBJ1-2; 8 bases are a match to TRBD1. The source material was PBMCs, sampled before TCRalphabeta/CD19-depleted stem cell transplant. The sequence derives from a girl aged 2-10 years with Fanconi anemia, due to receive a stem cell transplant. The CDR3 loop reads CASIRTGRNYGYTF. The CDR3, as DNA: TGTGCCAGCATTAGGACAGGGCGGAACTATGGCTACACCTTC.